These 17 T cell receptor beta chains share one sample of origin, sequenced in a study of cytomegalovirus exposure and HLA in healthy donors. Primers: 60 Vbeta forward and 13 Jbeta reverse. This table comes from immunoSEQ multiplex PCR, and its TCRdb copy is limited to in-frame clones, with some not included. The sample table sets out 96,000 or so clones. Sequenced: PBMCs. The receptors shown here come from a girl between 10 and 17 years old in good health and CMV-seropositive.

The chain couples TRBV6-5 to TRBJ1-1; D not resolved. Looked up from germline, CDR1 is MNHEY and CDR2 is SVGAGI. Trimming pared 3 bases from V and 1 base from J, leaving 3 bases between. The CDR3 is 12 amino acids. This CDR3 is CASSYRNTEAFF. The CDR3 nucleotides are TGTGCCAGCAGTTATAGGAACACTGAAGCTTTCTTT.

The chain combines TRBV7-8 with TRBJ1-5; weak D call: TRBD1 (6 bases). This CDR3 has 17 amino acids. The germline CDR1 and CDR2 sequences are SGHVS and FQNEAQ. V was cut by 1 base and J by 1 base, with 14 bases left in between. CDR3 sequence (DNA): TGTGCCAGCAGCTTAGGACCTATCACAGGGAGCAATCAGCCCCAGCATTTT. Translated: CASSLGPITGSNQPQHF.

The gene calls are TRBV4-3 and TRBJ1-3; D is undetermined. The CDR3 is 16 amino acids. V was pared by 0 bases and J by 0 bases, with 9 bases between. Germline CDR1 LGHNA, CDR2 YSLEER. CDR3 protein: CASSQDAAASGNTIYF. Here the CDR3 DNA reads TGCGCCAGCAGCCAAGATGCGGCAGCCTCTGGAAACACCATATATTTT.

The V and J genes are TRBV13 and TRBJ2-5; weak D call: TRBD2 (5 bases). Germline V lookup: CDR1 PRHDT, CDR2 FYEKMQ (reference sequence). The V end was cut by 5 bases, the J end by 5 bases, with 15 bases between. The CDR3 covers 14 residues. CDR3 coding DNA: TGTGCCAGCAGCCCCCGTAGCGCCCCGGAGACCCAGTACTTC. This codes for CASSPRSAPETQYF.

This CDR3 reads CASSERLAGENTGELFF. The CDR3 DNA follows: TGTGCCAGCAGTGAGCGACTAGCGGGGGAGAACACCGGGGAGCTGTTTTTT. J is TRBJ2-2 and V is TRBV6-4; TRBD2 matches at 12 bases. From germline, CDR1 is MRHNA and CDR2 SNTAGT. V gave up 3 bases and J gave up 1 base; unmatched junction bases: 3. The length of the CDR3 is 17 residues.

This chain connects TRBV7-7 to TRBJ2-2; TRBD1 aligns across 7 bases. The V segment lost 1 base and the J segment 4 bases; nucleotides outside the gene matches: 6. The germline CDR1 and CDR2 sequences are SSHAT and FNYEAQ (reference sequence). There are 16 residues in the CDR3. CDR3 region: CASSLDTGDGTGELFF. The CDR3 DNA reads TGTGCCAGCAGCTTAGACACAGGGGACGGCACCGGGGAGCTGTTTTTT.

This CDR3 is CASSSALTNYGYTF. CDR3 nucleotides: TGTGCCAGCAGCTCCGCTCTAACTAACTATGGCTACACCTTC. V gene TRBV9 combines with J gene TRBJ1-2; the D is unclear. The length of the CDR3 is 14 residues. The V gene's germline CDR1 is SGDLS and CDR2 YYNGEE. V lost 4 bases and J lost 0, with 10 bases in between.

Comment on this clone: The junction and the germline gene differ at one end; a read error may be behind it. The chain has TRBV30 and TRBJ1-4; D not certain. The CDR3 spans 15 residues. From germline, CDR1 is GTSNPN and CDR2 SVGIG (reference sequence). The CDR3 DNA is TGTGCCGGGAGTGTACCAACAACAACTAATGAAAAACTGTTTTTT. Its translation is CAGSVPTTTNEKLFF.

The V and J genes are TRBV19 and TRBJ1-5; 7 bases map to TRBD1. J gave up 5 bases and V 4 bases, and 8 bases lay outside the gene matches. Germline V lookup: CDR1 LNHDA, CDR2 SQIVND (reference sequence). The CDR3 sequence is 15 residues long. CDR3 loop: CASSTSDREYQPQHF. The CDR3, as DNA: TGTGCCAGTAGTACCTCAGACAGGGAGTATCAGCCCCAGCATTTT.

The rearrangement joins TRBV10-3 to TRBJ2-7, with 11 bases lining up with TRBD2. The V gene's germline CDR1 is ENHRY and CDR2 SYGVKD. V shed 2 bases, J shed 5 bases, and the junction held 2 bases outside the gene matches. CDR3 size: 14 residues. The CDR3 coding sequence is TGTGCCATCAGTGAGACTAGCGGGGGTCACGAGCAGTACTTC. It encodes CAISETSGGHEQYF.

This chain joins TRBV27 and TRBJ2-5; TRBD1 agrees at 10 bases. With V trimmed by 2 bases and J by 5 bases, 5 bases remained unmatched. Germline V gene sequence: CDR1 MNHEY, CDR2 SMNVEV (reference sequence). This CDR3 region has 15 residues. The CDR3 is CASSLDRGRGETQYF. In nucleotides, the CDR3 is TGTGCCAGCAGTTTAGACAGGGGGCGCGGGGAGACCCAGTACTTC.

This rearrangement joins TRBV4-3 to TRBJ2-5, with 15 bases matching TRBD2. V was clipped by 4 bases and J by 4 bases; unmatched bases: 4. The CDR3 contains 16 residues. From germline, CDR1 is LGHNA and CDR2 YSLEER. Here the CDR3 DNA reads TGCGCCAGCAGCCCAGGACTAGCGGGGGGGCGAGAGACCCAGTACTTC. It translates to CASSPGLAGGRETQYF.

The chain links TRBV6-4 to TRBJ1-1; D gene uncertain. Germline CDR1 MRHNA, CDR2 SNTAGT. V lost 8 bases and J lost 4, with 23 bases in between. There are 16 residues in the CDR3. The CDR3 protein is CASGPPGRRWGTEAFF. For the CDR3, the DNA is TGTGCCAGCGGTCCCCCGGGAAGACGATGGGGCACTGAAGCTTTCTTT.

The CDR3 DNA reads as TGTGCCAGCAGGGAAGAAACGGGGAATCAGCCCCAGCATTTT. Its translation is CASREETGNQPQHF. The V and J genes are TRBV28 and TRBJ1-5; no clear D. Germline CDR1 is MDHEN and CDR2 is SYDVKM. V lost 6 bases and J lost 4, with 13 bases in between. The CDR3 extends over 14 amino acids.

The V gene is TRBV7-3, the J gene TRBJ2-2; 9 bases line up with TRBD2. Germline V CDR1 and CDR2: SGHTA, FQGTGA. V trimming: 1 base; J trimming: 7 bases; junction bases outside the gene matches: 4. The CDR3 consists of 15 residues. As DNA, the CDR3 is TGTGCCAGCAGCTTAATCGGGACTAGCAGCGGGGAGCTGTTTTTT. The encoded protein is CASSLIGTSSGELFF.

The V and J genes are TRBV28 and TRBJ1-2, with a possible D match to TRBD1 (6 bases). Germline V CDR1 and CDR2: MDHEN, SYDVKM. V lost 2 bases and J lost 3, with 19 bases in between. The CDR3 sequence is 17 residues long. For the CDR3, the DNA is TGTGCCAGCAGTTTAGGGGGGGTGGGGGACACCGACTATGGCTACACCTTC. As protein: CASSLGGVGDTDYGYTF.

The J gene is TRBJ1-2, the V gene TRBV6-5, with 7 bases that match TRBD1. Trimming took 6 bases from V and 3 from J; bases not matched to a gene: 4. The length of the CDR3 is 13 residues. Per the germline V gene, CDR1 is MNHEY and CDR2 is SVGAGI. The CDR3 sequence is CASRAQGYYGYTF. Written as DNA, the CDR3 is TGTGCCAGCAGGGCACAGGGGTACTATGGCTACACCTTC.